This record concerns one TCR beta chain sequence. V was pared by 4 bases and J by 4 bases, with 8 bases between. CDR3 length equals 13 residues. Germline CDR1 LNHDA, CDR2 SQIVND (reference sequence). Generated by immunoSEQ multiplex PCR, the TCRdb table keeps only in-frame clones and is missing some. Seen here are roughly 59,000 clones, less than 80% observed once, and the top ten hold roughly 9.8%. The sample belongs to a study of blood T cell repertoires in COVID-19. The chain employs TRBV19 and TRBJ2-1; a weak D match, TRBD2 (6 bases). This receptor was obtained from a human donor in a cohort sampled during active COVID-19. Sample: peripheral blood. DNA of the CDR3: TGTGCCAGTAGTAAAAGCGGGTACAATGAGCAGTTCTTC. Residues: CASSKSGYNEQFF.